This is a list of T cell receptor beta chains from one sample in a study of human T cells and chemical hapten exposure. One entry per CDR3 protein, called by TCRdb with MiXCR from the RACE reads. The sample records roughly 160,000 distinct CDR3 sequences, about 15% being singletons. The specimen comprised whole blood, sampled in connection with sensitization to the hapten diphenylcyclopropenone (DPC). Every receptor here comes from a woman aged 25 to 39 with alopecia areata. Some clones in this sample may be carry-over from other donors' samples. Both conserved end residues are part of each CDR3. Fields, in order: V gene, J gene, clone size, D gene, CDR3 protein, CDR3 DNA. The D gene is left open where the match is weak. Some rows have no size entry. The others give once, few or many, or a class for an expanded clone.

v_call: TRBV7-2
j_call: TRBJ2-5
clone_size: .
d_call: TRBD1
cdr3_aa: CASSLRTPGQGLDETQYF
cdr3_nt: TGTGCCAGCAGCTTAAGAACACCCGGACAGGGGCTGGATGAGACCCAGTACTTC

v_call: TRBV6-2/TRBV6-3
j_call: TRBJ1-5
clone_size: few
d_call: TRBD1
cdr3_aa: CASSSGQGLQPQHF
cdr3_nt: TGTGCCAGCAGTTCGGGACAGGGGCTTCAGCCCCAGCATTTT

v_call: TRBV20-1
j_call: TRBJ1-1
clone_size: many
d_call: .
cdr3_aa: CSARDTPPGRVVDTEAFF
cdr3_nt: TGCAGTGCTAGAGATACCCCCCCTGGCAGGGTGGTTGACACTGAAGCTTTCTTT

v_call: TRBV10-2
j_call: TRBJ1-5
clone_size: .
d_call: TRBD1
cdr3_aa: CASSESGGRQPQHF
cdr3_nt: TGCGCCAGCAGTGAGTCAGGGGGCCGGCAGCCCCAGCATTTT

v_call: TRBV6-1
j_call: TRBJ2-7
clone_size: .
d_call: .
cdr3_aa: CVIRNSYEQYF
cdr3_nt: TGTGTTATCAGGAACTCCTACGAGCAGTACTTC

v_call: TRBV4-1
j_call: TRBJ2-7
clone_size: .
d_call: .
cdr3_aa: CASSQDSRRHEQYF
cdr3_nt: TGCGCCAGCAGCCAAGATTCAAGGAGGCACGAGCAGTACTTC

v_call: TRBV20-1
j_call: TRBJ2-7
clone_size: .
d_call: .
cdr3_aa: CSATPDAYEQYF
cdr3_nt: TGCAGTGCTACCCCGGACGCGTACGAGCAGTACTTC

v_call: TRBV28
j_call: TRBJ2-7
clone_size: .
d_call: TRBD1
cdr3_aa: CASSGAGTGNIEQYF
cdr3_nt: TGTGCCAGCAGTGGCGCCGGGACAGGGAATATCGAGCAGTACTTC

v_call: TRBV6-4
j_call: TRBJ2-2
clone_size: .
d_call: .
cdr3_aa: CASGRDLNTGELFF
cdr3_nt: TGTGCCAGCGGCCGGGATCTGAACACCGGGGAGCTGTTTTTT

v_call: TRBV15
j_call: TRBJ2-2
clone_size: .
d_call: TRBD2
cdr3_aa: CATHSGRANTGELFF
cdr3_nt: TGTGCCACGCATAGCGGGAGGGCCAACACCGGGGAGCTGTTTTTT

v_call: TRBV29-1
j_call: TRBJ2-5
clone_size: many
d_call: .
cdr3_aa: CSCQWGETQYF
cdr3_nt: TGCAGCTGTCAATGGGGTGAGACCCAGTACTTC

v_call: TRBV28
j_call: TRBJ2-1
clone_size: .
d_call: TRBD1
cdr3_aa: CASGSQGWVRGQFF
cdr3_nt: TGTGCCAGCGGTTCACAGGGGTGGGTTAGGGGCCAGTTCTTC

v_call: TRBV4-2
j_call: TRBJ2-3
clone_size: few
d_call: .
cdr3_aa: CASSRADSLSSTDTQYF
cdr3_nt: TGTGCCAGCAGCCGGGCTGACAGCTTATCTAGCACAGATACGCAGTATTTT

v_call: TRBV6-2/TRBV6-3
j_call: TRBJ2-5
clone_size: few
d_call: TRBD2
cdr3_aa: CASTHAGLAALETQYF
cdr3_nt: TGTGCCAGCACTCACGCGGGACTAGCGGCCTTAGAGACCCAGTACTTC

v_call: TRBV15
j_call: TRBJ1-1
clone_size: .
d_call: .
cdr3_aa: CATSRNRDGDTEAFF
cdr3_nt: TGTGCCACCAGCCGGAACAGGGACGGGGACACTGAAGCTTTCTTT

v_call: TRBV20-1
j_call: TRBJ2-7
clone_size: many
d_call: .
cdr3_aa: CSARDPGRDEQYF
cdr3_nt: TGCAGTGCTAGAGATCCCGGGAGAGACGAGCAGTACTTC

v_call: TRBV20-1
j_call: TRBJ1-2
clone_size: few
d_call: TRBD1
cdr3_aa: CSARENRGVNYGYTF
cdr3_nt: TGCAGTGCTAGAGAGAACAGGGGAGTAAACTATGGCTACACCTTC

v_call: TRBV5-4
j_call: TRBJ1-1
clone_size: few
d_call: .
cdr3_aa: CASSLGLTAFNTEAFF
cdr3_nt: TGTGCCAGCAGCTTGGGACTCACAGCCTTTAACACTGAAGCTTTCTTT

v_call: TRBV5-4
j_call: TRBJ2-7
clone_size: .
d_call: TRBD1
cdr3_aa: CASSLGQGSHEQYF
cdr3_nt: TGTGCCAGCAGCTTGGGACAGGGTTCCCACGAGCAGTACTTC

v_call: TRBV12-3/TRBV12-4
j_call: TRBJ1-5
clone_size: few
d_call: .
cdr3_aa: CASSLESQGNQPQHF
cdr3_nt: TGTGCCAGCAGTTTAGAGTCACAGGGAAATCAGCCCCAGCATTTT

v_call: TRBV6-5
j_call: TRBJ1-1
clone_size: .
d_call: TRBD1
cdr3_aa: CATKPRTGLFEAFF
cdr3_nt: TGTGCCACCAAACCGAGGACAGGGCTTTTTGAAGCTTTCTTT

v_call: TRBV4-3
j_call: TRBJ2-2
clone_size: .
d_call: TRBD2
cdr3_aa: CASSQFETSGGANTGELFF
cdr3_nt: TGCGCCAGCAGCCAATTCGAGACTAGCGGGGGCGCGAACACCGGGGAGCTGTTTTTT

v_call: TRBV20-1
j_call: TRBJ2-3
clone_size: few
d_call: .
cdr3_aa: CSARITDTQYF
cdr3_nt: TGCAGTGCTAGAATAACAGATACGCAGTATTTT

v_call: TRBV6-2/TRBV6-3
j_call: TRBJ2-1
clone_size: .
d_call: TRBD2
cdr3_aa: CASRRLAGAIYNEQFF
cdr3_nt: TGTGCCAGCAGGAGACTAGCGGGGGCTATTTACAATGAGCAGTTCTTC

v_call: TRBV29-1
j_call: TRBJ1-1
clone_size: .
d_call: .
cdr3_aa: CSATGFLYTEAFF
cdr3_nt: TGCAGCGCCACCGGTTTCCTTTACACTGAAGCTTTCTTT

v_call: TRBV12-3/TRBV12-4
j_call: TRBJ2-2
clone_size: .
d_call: TRBD2
cdr3_aa: CASSRGGPETGELFF
cdr3_nt: TGTGCCAGCAGTCGCGGGGGGCCAGAAACCGGGGAGCTGTTTTTT

v_call: TRBV30
j_call: TRBJ2-4
clone_size: .
d_call: TRBD1
cdr3_aa: CAWSRGGGNIQYF
cdr3_nt: TGTGCCTGGAGCCGAGGGGGCGGCAACATTCAGTACTTC

v_call: TRBV12-3/TRBV12-4
j_call: TRBJ2-1
clone_size: .
d_call: TRBD2
cdr3_aa: CASGPSGRATNEQFF
cdr3_nt: TGTGCCAGCGGCCCGAGCGGGAGGGCCACTAATGAGCAGTTCTTC

v_call: TRBV6-5
j_call: TRBJ1-2
clone_size: .
d_call: .
cdr3_aa: CASSYAGSLGPYGYTF
cdr3_nt: TGTGCCAGCAGTTACGCTGGCAGCTTGGGGCCCTATGGCTACACCTTC

v_call: TRBV11-2
j_call: TRBJ2-1
clone_size: .
d_call: .
cdr3_aa: CASSLVGGGYNEQFF
cdr3_nt: TGTGCCAGCAGCTTAGTGGGAGGGGGATACAATGAGCAGTTCTTC

v_call: TRBV6-6
j_call: TRBJ2-3
clone_size: many
d_call: .
cdr3_aa: CASSTTDTQYF
cdr3_nt: TGTGCCAGCAGTACCACAGATACGCAGTATTTT

v_call: TRBV5-5
j_call: TRBJ1-4
clone_size: .
d_call: TRBD1
cdr3_aa: CASSFRGGTDEKLFF
cdr3_nt: TGTGCCAGCAGCTTCCGAGGGGGGACAGATGAAAAACTGTTTTTT

v_call: TRBV30
j_call: TRBJ2-1
clone_size: few
d_call: .
cdr3_aa: CAWSVSVVAENEQFF
cdr3_nt: TGTGCCTGGAGTGTATCGGTGGTTGCGGAAAATGAGCAGTTCTTC

v_call: TRBV2
j_call: TRBJ1-5
clone_size: few
d_call: TRBD1
cdr3_aa: CASSESQGAVQPQHF
cdr3_nt: TGTGCCAGCAGTGAATCGCAGGGGGCAGTTCAGCCCCAGCATTTT

v_call: TRBV29-1
j_call: TRBJ1-2
clone_size: many
d_call: .
cdr3_aa: CSVPEWSGDYGYTF
cdr3_nt: TGCAGCGTTCCAGAGTGGTCAGGGGACTATGGCTACACCTTC

v_call: TRBV29-1
j_call: TRBJ2-2
clone_size: few
d_call: .
cdr3_aa: CSITGGTGELFF
cdr3_nt: TGCAGTATCACAGGAGGGACCGGGGAGCTGTTTTTT

v_call: TRBV7-2
j_call: TRBJ2-3
clone_size: many
d_call: .
cdr3_aa: CASSLDVGVIDTQYF
cdr3_nt: TGTGCCAGCAGCTTAGACGTCGGGGTCATAGATACGCAGTATTTT

v_call: TRBV7-2
j_call: TRBJ2-5
clone_size: few
d_call: .
cdr3_aa: CASSLDPTGKTQYF
cdr3_nt: TGTGCCAGCAGCTTAGACCCCACCGGGAAGACCCAGTACTTC

v_call: TRBV3-1
j_call: TRBJ1-1
clone_size: few
d_call: .
cdr3_aa: CASSQESSEAFF
cdr3_nt: TGTGCCAGCAGCCAAGAATCCAGTGAAGCTTTCTTT

v_call: TRBV20-1
j_call: TRBJ2-1
clone_size: many
d_call: .
cdr3_aa: CSARLNGASSYNEQFF
cdr3_nt: TGCAGTGCTAGGTTGAATGGAGCAAGCTCCTACAATGAGCAGTTCTTC

v_call: TRBV12-3/TRBV12-4
j_call: TRBJ2-4
clone_size: .
d_call: TRBD1
cdr3_aa: CASSRDRAKNIQYF
cdr3_nt: TGTGCCAGCAGTCGGGACAGAGCCAAAAACATTCAGTACTTC